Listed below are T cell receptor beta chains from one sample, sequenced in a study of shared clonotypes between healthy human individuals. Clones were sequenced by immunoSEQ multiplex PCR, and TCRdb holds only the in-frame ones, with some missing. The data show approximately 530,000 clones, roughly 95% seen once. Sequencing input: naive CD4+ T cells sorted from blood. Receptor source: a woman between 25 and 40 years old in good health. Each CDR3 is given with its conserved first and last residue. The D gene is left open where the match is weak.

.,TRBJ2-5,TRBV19,CASSKIQGRQETQYF,TGTGCCAGTAGTAAAATACAGGGGAGGCAAGAGACCCAGTACTTC
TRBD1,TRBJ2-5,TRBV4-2,CASSQPARGGGETQYF,TGTGCCAGCAGCCAACCCGCAAGAGGGGGCGGGGAGACCCAGTACTTC
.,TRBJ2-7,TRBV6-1,CASWGFRVSYEQYF,TGTGCCAGCTGGGGATTCAGGGTAAGCTACGAGCAGTACTTC
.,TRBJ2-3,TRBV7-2,CASSLMTGVKGTDTQYF,TGTGCCAGCAGCTTAATGACGGGAGTGAAGGGCACAGATACGCAGTATTTT
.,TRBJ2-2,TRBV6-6,CASSSTANTGELFF,TGTGCCAGCAGTTCGACAGCTAACACCGGGGAGCTGTTTTTT
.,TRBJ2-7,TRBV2,CASSEQITVQGDEQYF,TGTGCCAGCAGTGAACAGATAACGGTCCAAGGTGACGAGCAGTACTTC
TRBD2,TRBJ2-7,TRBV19,CASSIDGRERYEQYF,TGTGCCAGTAGTATAGATGGGAGGGAGAGATACGAGCAGTACTTC
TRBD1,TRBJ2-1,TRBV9,CASSHGTGGENEQFF,TGTGCCAGCAGCCACGGGACAGGGGGCGAAAATGAGCAGTTCTTC
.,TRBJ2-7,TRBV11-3,CASSGPGRGPYEQYF,TGTGCCAGCAGCGGGCCGGGACGGGGGCCCTACGAGCAGTACTTC
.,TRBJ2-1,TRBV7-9,CASSLGTSREQFF,TGTGCCAGCAGCTTAGGGACAAGCCGAGAGCAGTTCTTC
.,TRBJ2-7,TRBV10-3,CATLGVTYEQYF,TGTGCCACCCTCGGGGTAACCTACGAGCAGTACTTC
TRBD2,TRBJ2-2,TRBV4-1,CASSRGGLAGRELFF,TGCGCCAGCAGCCGAGGGGGACTAGCGGGAAGGGAGCTGTTTTTT
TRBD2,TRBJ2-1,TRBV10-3,CAVRGTSGTNEQFF,TGTGCCGTCAGGGGGACTAGCGGGACGAATGAGCAGTTCTTC
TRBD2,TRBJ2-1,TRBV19,CASSMASGTYNEQFF,TGTGCCAGTAGTATGGCTAGCGGGACATACAATGAGCAGTTCTTC
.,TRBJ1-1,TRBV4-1,CASSQFYKPNTEAFF,TGCGCCAGCAGCCAATTTTACAAACCGAACACTGAAGCTTTCTTT
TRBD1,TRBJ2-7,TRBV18,CASSLSTGGEQYF,TGTGCCAGCTCACTTTCGACAGGGGGCGAGCAGTACTTC